The 25 T cell receptor beta chains below were found in one sample sequenced in a study of blood T cells in healthy people across ages. Alongside a J-beta primer mix, a sample-barcoded 5' primer served in a second PCR lasting about 7 to 11 cycles. Using its own MiXCR run on the 5' RACE reads, TCRdb lists one record per CDR3 protein. Of about 730,000 distinct CDR3 sequences in the sample, 43% were seen once. Sequences were obtained from blood. The receptor source for this set is a woman aged 55-70 years in good health.

The rearrangement links TRBV3-1 to TRBJ2-1, with D possibly being TRBD2 (5 bases). Germline values: CDR1 LGHDT, CDR2 YNNKEL (reference sequence). This CDR3 is built from 15 residues. V lost 1 base and J 4 bases, leaving 11 bases between the germline ends. This CDR3 is CASSQALGLYNEQFF. CDR3 sequence (DNA): TGTGCCAGCAGCCAAGCACTAGGTTTATACAATGAGCAGTTCTTC.

In regard to this clonotype: The junction differs from germline at one of its ends, possibly a read error. The chain links TRBV4-3 to TRBJ1-4, with a tentative D call TRBD1 (6 bases). The germline V gene has CDR1 LGHNA and CDR2 YSLEER. The CDR3 has 15 amino acids. CDR3 amino acids: CAGSQGHSADEKLFF. CDR3 coding DNA: TGCGCCGGCAGCCAGGGACATAGTGCGGATGAAAAACTGTTTTTT.

The chain couples TRBV28 to TRBJ2-7; D may be TRBD1 (6 bases). Germline assignment: CDR1 MDHEN and CDR2 SYDVKM. The V and J ends lost 5 bases and 6 bases respectively, with 20 bases between them. The CDR3 spans 15 residues. The CDR3, as DNA: TGTGCCAGCAGTACAAACCGGGACACACACTGCGAGCAGTACTTC. This codes for CASSTNRDTHCEQYF.

This clonotype showed up just a few times. The chain couples TRBV20-1 to TRBJ1-2; 11 bases fit TRBD1. The CDR3 loop spans 18 amino acids. Germline V gene sequence: CDR1 DFQATT, CDR2 SNEGSKA (reference sequence). V lost 0 bases and J lost 4; bases outside the gene matches: 13. The CDR3 DNA follows: TGCAGTGCTAGAGATTTGAGGACCGGGACAGGGGGTGTCTATGGCTACACCTTC. Translation: CSARDLRTGTGGVYGYTF.

This clonotype was observed a handful of times. One end of the junction varies from germline; a read error may be responsible. The chain uses TRBV11-3 and TRBJ2-5; 7 positions match TRBD2. Germline V gene data show CDR1 as SGHNT and CDR2 as YENEEA. This CDR3 contains 12 residues. CDR3 sequence: CASGGGSFEQYF. CDR3 nucleotide sequence: TGTGCCTCCGGCGGCGGGAGTTTTGAGCAGTACTTT.

The rearrangement links TRBV6-2 or TRBV6-3 to TRBJ2-7; 7 positions match TRBD2. V lost 6 bases, J lost 0 bases, and 8 bases stayed unmatched. The germline CDR1 and CDR2 sequences are MNHEY and SVGEGT. There are 15 residues in the CDR3. CDR3 loop: CASRISGKPSYEQYF. The CDR3 region has the DNA TGTGCCAGCAGGATAAGCGGGAAACCCTCCTACGAGCAGTACTTC.

The chain employs TRBV6-1 and TRBJ2-1; D possibly matches TRBD1 or TRBD2 (7 bases each). The germline V gene encodes CDR1 MNHNS and CDR2 SASEGT. The CDR3 contains 12 residues. The V gene lost 6 bases and the J gene lost 13 bases, with 16 bases spanning the gap. The CDR3: CASRKGAGVQFF. The CDR3 bases are TGTGCCAGCAGGAAGGGGGCGGGAGTTCAGTTCTTC.

Many counts were recorded for this clonotype. The chain couples TRBV3-1 to TRBJ2-7, with D perhaps assigned TRBD1 or TRBD2 (7 bases each). Germline lookup yields CDR1 LGHDT and CDR2 YNNKEL (reference sequence). The V end was cut by 6 bases, the J end by 3 bases, with 18 bases between. The CDR3 runs 15 residues. CDR3 sequence: CASSRKRDRLYEQYF. In nucleotides, the CDR3 is TGTGCCAGCAGTAGAAAGCGGGACAGACTCTACGAGCAGTACTTC.

Only one count was recorded for this clonotype. This sequence joins TRBV27 and TRBJ2-7, with a possible D match to TRBD1 (5 bases). Germline CDR1 MNHEY, CDR2 SMNVEV (reference sequence). The CDR3 spans 13 residues. V was pared by 5 bases and J by 6 bases, with 14 bases between. The CDR3 region has the DNA TGTGCCAGCAGTCGAAGGCAGGGTGGCGAGCAGTACTTC. It yields the protein CASSRRQGGEQYF.

This clonotype showed up just a few times. V gene TRBV18 combines with J gene TRBJ2-5; D is possibly TRBD2 (7 bases). Gene TRBJ2-7 matches the end of the DNA better, so the J call may be wrong. The germline gives CDR1 KGHSH, CDR2 LQKENI. The CDR3 totals 14 residues. The CDR3 nucleotides are TGTGCCAGCTCGACGGGGGGCAGGGACCACGAGCAGTACTTC. It is translated as CASSTGGRDHEQYF.

The chain is built from TRBV20-1 and TRBJ2-5, with 7 bases lining up with TRBD2. Germline CDR1 and CDR2: DFQATT and SNEGSKA (reference sequence). The CDR3 loop spans 15 amino acids. For the CDR3, the DNA is TGCAGCCTCATCCCGGGACTAAGATCCGAAGAGACCCAGTACTTC. It translates to CSLIPGLRSEETQYF.

The rearrangement uses TRBV5-6 and TRBJ2-5; TRBD1 is a possible D gene (6 bases). V lost 8 bases and J 3 bases, leaving 17 bases between the germline ends. The length of the CDR3 is 14 residues. CDR1 SGHDT and CDR2 YYEEEE come from the germline V gene. CDR3 amino acids: CASSRGSWKETQYF. The CDR3 nucleotides read TGTGCCAGTTCCAGGGGATCGTGGAAAGAGACCCAGTACTTC. The entire variable domain, with the rest obtained from reference TRBV5-6 and TRBJ2-5, is as follows: DAGVTQSPTHLIKTRGQQVTLRCSPKSGHDTVSWYQQALGQGPQFIFQYYEEEERQRGNFPDRFSGHQFPNYSSELNVNALLLGDSALYLCASSRGSWKETQYFGPGTRLLVL.

This clonotype was seen a few times. The rearrangement links TRBV20-1 to TRBJ2-3, with D perhaps TRBD1 (5 bases). Germline V gene data show CDR1 as DFQATT and CDR2 as SNEGSKA (reference sequence). This CDR3 comprises 14 residues. V was trimmed by 2 bases and J by 4 bases, leaving 13 bases between them. CDR3 sequence: CSARKVPRADTQYF. The CDR3 DNA is TGCAGTGCTAGAAAGGTACCCAGGGCAGATACGCAGTATTTT.

This clonotype has just a few counts. The chain recombines TRBV27 with TRBJ1-5; 10 nucleotides align to TRBD1. The germline V gene encodes CDR1 MNHEY and CDR2 SMNVEV (reference sequence). J gave up 5 bases and V 5 bases, and 6 bases lay outside the gene matches. The CDR3 is 15 residues long. CDR3 sequence (DNA): TGTGCCAGCAGTCGAGGACAGGGGGACCATCAGCCCCAGCATTTT. Its translation: CASSRGQGDHQPQHF.

The rearrangement uses TRBV14 and TRBJ2-1; D not certain. Germline CDR1 reads SGHDN; CDR2 reads FVKESK. This CDR3 has 14 amino acids. Between the trimmed V and J ends, which lost 4 bases and 4 bases, there was a span of 11 bases. CDR3 residues: CASSRGDLYNEQFF. CDR3 DNA: TGTGCCAGCAGCCGCGGTGACTTGTACAATGAGCAGTTCTTC.

J is TRBJ2-7 and V is TRBV4-1; weak D call: TRBD1 (6 bases). The V gene's germline CDR1 is MGHRA and CDR2 YSYEKL. The CDR3 sequence is 17 residues long. Trimming cost V 6 bases and J 0 bases, with 21 bases left between them. The CDR3 region has the DNA TGCGCCAGCAGTCCAAACTACAACAGGGCAAGCTCCTACGAGCAGTACTTC. Its protein product is CASSPNYNRASSYEQYF.

The chain joins TRBV7-2 to TRBJ2-3, with unresolved D. The CDR3 runs 15 residues. Germline CDR1 is SGHTA and CDR2 is FQGNSA. Trimming stripped 0 bases from V and 0 bases from J, with 7 bases between. The CDR3, as DNA: TGTGCCAGCAGCTTAGCGGATCAGAGCACAGATACGCAGTATTTT. Protein product: CASSLADQSTDTQYF.

This clonotype was observed a few times. J is TRBJ2-1 and V is TRBV29-1; 8 nucleotides line up with TRBD1. V was clipped by 6 bases and J by 3 bases; unmatched bases: 10. The CDR3 consists of 15 residues. The germline V gene encodes CDR1 SQVTM and CDR2 ANQGSEA. The CDR3 region has the DNA TGCAGCGTAAATGCCGGGACAGGAGACTACAATGAGCAGTTCTTC. Translating gives CSVNAGTGDYNEQFF.

This clonotype was seen just once. A read error is possible here, since a much larger clone lies one base away. The V gene is TRBV4-2, the J gene TRBJ2-4; D is possibly TRBD2 (5 bases). CDR1 is LGHNA and CDR2 is YNFKEQ in the germline V gene. This CDR3 is 13 amino acids long. DNA of the CDR3: TGTGCCGGCAGCCAAGTTCCCCGGGGTGTTCAGTACTTC. It encodes CAGSQVPRGVQYF.

In its sample, this clonotype was seen a few times. The chain has TRBV27 and TRBJ1-1; D possibly corresponds to TRBD1 (5 bases). Germline V gene lookup returns CDR1 MNHEY and CDR2 SMNVEV (reference sequence). Trimming took off 0 bases at V and 4 bases at J, with 9 bases between the two ends. The CDR3 sequence is 14 residues long. CDR3 sequence (DNA): TGTGCCAGCAGTTTATCAGGGACTAGCACTGAAGCTTTCTTT. Residues: CASSLSGTSTEAFF.

Ten or more counts support this clonotype. This rearrangement joins TRBV6-5 to TRBJ2-1; 9 positions match TRBD2. Trimming took 6 bases from V and 8 from J; bases not matched to a gene: 5. The CDR3 contains 13 residues. Germline V gene data show CDR1 as MNHEY and CDR2 as SVGAGI. The CDR3 loop is CASSPGGRDEQFF. In DNA, the CDR3 is TGTGCCAGCAGCCCCGGCGGGAGGGATGAGCAGTTCTTC.

This clonotype was counted at least ten times. The J gene is TRBJ2-3, the V gene TRBV5-1, with 13 bases aligning to TRBD2. Germline assignment: CDR1 SGHRS and CDR2 YFSETQ. V lost 4 bases, J lost 1 base, and 6 bases stayed unmatched. The CDR3 has 17 amino acids. The CDR3 sequence: CASSDGTSGTRTDTQYF. The CDR3 DNA reads as TGCGCCAGCAGCGACGGGACTAGCGGGACCCGCACAGATACGCAGTATTTT.

With respect to this clonotype: At one end the junction does not follow the germline gene, possibly because of a read error. This chain uses TRBV20-1 with TRBJ2-3, with TRBD2 matching 10 bases. The germline CDR1 and CDR2 sequences are DFQATT and SNEGSKA (reference sequence). This CDR3 spans 18 amino acids. For the CDR3, the DNA is TGCAGTGCCAGAGTGGGGCTAGCGGGAGATGGGGTAGGAGATACGCAGTATTTT. Protein: CSARVGLAGDGVGDTQYF.

The V call is TRBV6-2 or TRBV6-3, the J call TRBJ2-7, with a possible D match to TRBD1 (5 bases). CDR1 is MNHEY and CDR2 is SVGEGT in the germline V gene. Trimming removed 2 bases at V and 2 bases at J, with 19 bases between. The CDR3 is made up of 17 amino acids. The CDR3 is CASSYTLSRVRTYEQYF. CDR3 sequence (DNA): TGTGCCAGCAGTTACACCCTATCCAGGGTTCGTACCTACGAGCAGTACTTC.

Of note for this clonotype: A read error may explain this, as a much larger clone is one base away. The rearrangement links TRBV27 to TRBJ2-5; D assignment may be TRBD1 or TRBD2 (6 bases each). The J call may be wrong; the DNA end is better matched by TRBJ2-1. The germline gives CDR1 MNHEY, CDR2 SMNVEV (reference sequence). This CDR3 spans 14 amino acids. The CDR3 protein is CASSLIRGQETQFF. The CDR3 DNA reads TGTGCCAGCAGTTTAATACGGGGGCAAGAGACCCAGTTCTTC.